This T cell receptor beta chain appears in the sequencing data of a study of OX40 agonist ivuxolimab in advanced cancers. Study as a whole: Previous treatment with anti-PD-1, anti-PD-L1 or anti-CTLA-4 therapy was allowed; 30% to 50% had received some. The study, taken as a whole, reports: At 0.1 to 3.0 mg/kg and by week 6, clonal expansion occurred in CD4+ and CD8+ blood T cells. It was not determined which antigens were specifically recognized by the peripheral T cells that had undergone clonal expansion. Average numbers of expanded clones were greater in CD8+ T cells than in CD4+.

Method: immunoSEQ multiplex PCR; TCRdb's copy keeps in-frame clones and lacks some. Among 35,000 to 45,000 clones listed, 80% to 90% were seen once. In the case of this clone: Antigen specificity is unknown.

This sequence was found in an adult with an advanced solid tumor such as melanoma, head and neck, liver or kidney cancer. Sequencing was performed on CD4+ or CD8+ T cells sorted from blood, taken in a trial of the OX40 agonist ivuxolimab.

The CDR3 sequence: CASSADRGNTQYF. CDR3 DNA sequence: TGTGCCAGCAGTGCCGACAGGGGGAATACGCAGTATTTT. This chain connects TRBV2 to TRBJ2-3, with 9 bases that match TRBD1. The length of the CDR3 is 13 residues. The ends lost 4 bases at V and 7 bases at J; junction bases unmatched: 3. From germline, CDR1 is SNHLY and CDR2 FYNNEI.